The entry below gives a single TCR beta chain sequence along with its context. This clone turned up a few times. Its recognized antigen is unknown. No qualities accompany the bases; no much larger clone lies one base away. The library was generated by the immunoSEQ multiplex PCR assay. The multiplex PCR relied on a mix of 60 forward primers for TCR Vbeta segments and 13 reverse primers for TCR Jbeta segments. The CDR3 region of rearranged TCR beta genes was amplified from genomic DNA by a multiplex PCR assay. On the Illumina HiSeq System, the amplified TCR beta libraries were sequenced as 87-base-pair reads. In the paper's pipeline: A later analysis tallied 75 million to 95 million unique TCR beta chains across the 610 or so repertoires, and about 12 million of those chains were shared by two or more donors. Raw reads were error-corrected and collapsed into unique sequences by a nearest-neighbor algorithm in which closely related sequences were merged to remove PCR and sequencing errors. CDR3 sequences were aligned to IMGT reference sequences to assign V, D and J gene segments. Each retained sequence needed at least a six-nucleotide match to both a V gene segment and a J gene segment. A rearrangement counted as productive if the CDR3 had no stop codons and remained in frame with V and J, and every other rearrangement counted as non-productive. Following IMGT convention, CDR3 was defined as the stretch from the second conserved V-encoded cysteine to the conserved J-encoded phenylalanine. The earlier analysis of about 590 of the donors excluded sequences that lacked an unambiguous match to a single V gene segment. An earlier analysis of several hundred of the donors called V segments functional above 56.7% productive rearrangements and segregating when the between-donor standard deviation exceeded 5%. A statistical classification framework was built for diagnosing cytomegalovirus status from the catalog of TCR beta chain sequences. V and J gene assignment, in a later analysis, came from comparing TCR nucleotide sequences with IMGT/GENE-DB human TR gene sequences. In a later analysis, CDR3 sequences and most-parsimonious VDJ recombination scenarios were assigned using the TCRdist pipeline. In a later analysis, every TCR beta chain was defined by the combination of its CDR3 amino acid sequence and its V-gene family, and reads without a unique V-gene family were dropped. As a way to deal with suspected cross-contamination and a sequencing artifact, a later analysis dropped approximately 570 nucleotide sequences that were highly shared and had low generation probability. In a later analysis, a clonal expansion index for each public chain was calculated from normalized within-repertoire ranks of inferred template counts. In a later analysis, generation probabilities were computed using a VDJ recombination model fitted to out-of-frame rearrangements, and the results were checked against IGoR. In a later analysis, TCR-TCR, TCR-HLA and TCR-CMV co-occurrence was scored with hypergeometric tests, and a repertoire-size bias correction was applied to TCR pairs. In a later analysis, false discovery rates were estimated by permuting HLA or CMV assignments 20 times. In a later analysis, co-occurring TCRs were grouped using DBSCAN, with TCRdist sequence similarity added in when clustering inside HLA-allele-positive subsets. Repertoires with fewer than 30,000 or more than 120,000 public chains, plus five repertoires with anomalous nucleotide sharing, were excluded from co-occurrence clustering. TCRdb carries this immuneACCESS record with in-frame sequences only. Its versions omit some clonotypes, under half of them owing to an unresolved V gene in the studies checked, with the rest unexplained. That table gives V, J and clone size, and the DNA gave D and trimming. The sample has 100,000 to 150,000 clones on record, roughly 80% of them singletons. The leading ten clones occupy 0.2% to 0.3% of the sample.

These data originate in a study of cytomegalovirus exposure and HLA in healthy donors (dated by TCRdb to 2016 to 2017). Some background on the complete study: According to an earlier analysis of a few hundred of the donors, 150 million to 200 million T cells yielded 90 million to 130 million unique TCR beta sequences and 276 Gb of sequence data. On average, around 230,000 unique TCR beta nucleotide sequences were sequenced per donor among a few hundred genotyped donors of the cohort, with roughly a sixth of those sequences being non-productive. Typing coverage differed by locus: A, B, C, DRB1 and DQB1 were typed in roughly 620-640 donors, DQA1 in approximately 520, DPA1 in approximately 610, and DPB1 in 400 to 490. Rather than using new phenotypic data, the later analysis identified candidate immune exposures from TCR beta sequences and from how often those sequences occurred across donors. Both class I and class II loci were covered by HLA typing, at four-digit resolution. All discovery cohort repertoires had been generated using a single sequencing platform. Roughly 5 DR-DQ haplotypes were handled as single units for association and clustering because linkage in the cohort was strong. A later genetic analysis took genome-wide SNP genotypes for about 65% of the 666 donors and used that subset as a discovery cohort. An earlier analysis of a few hundred of the donors applied high-throughput TCR beta sequencing to assess whether each TCR beta V gene segment acted as functional or pseudogenic. An early release covering more than 500 HLA-typed donors comprised 300 to 350 gigabases of sequencing data and around 80 million unique TCR sequences. The study profiled the T cell repertoires of under 850 subjects by immunosequencing and related them to cytomegalovirus serostatus. Alongside the repertoire data, information on donor age, sex, ethnicity and CMV serostatus was compiled. Along with the approximately 650-subject first cohort, a separate validation cohort of roughly 110 different subjects was used. Among the roughly 400 genotyped donors, approximately 81% belonged to the genetic ancestry cluster associated with self-reported Caucasian donors. High-throughput TCR immunosequencing, statistical association of individual TCRs with disease status, and machine learning were combined to predict cytomegalovirus infection status. A later analysis re-examined previously published TCR beta repertoires from about 700 donors and added high-resolution HLA genotyping to investigate patterns of TCR occurrence. The study aimed to test whether cataloging public T cell receptors could reveal signatures of past pathogen exposure. The research as a whole found: The study gave a list of 150 to 200 TCR beta chains associated with cytomegalovirus. A cluster of highly shared sequence variants was judged likely to represent a technical artifact of the sequencing pipeline. A later analysis found that HLA-associated TCR beta chains were more clonally expanded and had lower generation probabilities than equally common non-associated chains. Broadly in line with IMGT annotations, most TCR beta V segments showed up in productive rearrangements about 90% or about 30% of the time in an earlier analysis of several hundred of the donors. According to a later analysis, parvovirus B19, influenza, CMV and Epstein-Barr virus appeared linked to several top co-occurrence clusters. Most CMV-associated TCR beta chains appeared to be HLA-restricted in a later analysis, and the HLA associations seemed to be driven largely by CMV exposure. The earlier analysis of fewer than 750 of the donors excluded some 15 rarely observed V segments, including chromosome 9 orphons, because counts were too low. The 87-base-pair reads could not distinguish some IMGT-functional V segments, including TRBV6-2 and TRBV6-3, so those segments were excluded. According to a later genetic analysis, donors in an Asian-associated ancestry cluster had fewer N-insertions in productive TCRs than the approximately 650-donor mean. In vitro tests confirmed that a few of the cytomegalovirus-associated TCR beta chains recognize cytomegalovirus antigens. The classifier was reported to diagnose cytomegalovirus status with high specificity and sensitivity in both the original cohort and the validation cohort. The cohort was sequenced for TCR beta chains only, and without alpha or paired-chain data the features that could be detected were limited. The authors suggested that the approach could potentially be extended to other disease states and immunological phenotypes. Immune exposure information for the cohort was limited to CMV serostatus. A later analysis associated about 18,000 TCR beta sequences with specific HLA alleles at a false discovery rate of 0.05. A further reported finding was that TCR beta sequences accurately predicted the HLA-A and HLA-B alleles for most subjects in the first cohort. In a later genetic analysis, a missense DCLRE1C variant was associated with V-gene and J-gene trimming of TCR beta chains, and the association was replicated in an independent cohort. According to a later analysis, TCR association rates differed among HLA loci, with DRB1 alleles showing the most associated TCRs and HLA-C alleles showing the fewest. Correlated functional status among segregating V segments might reflect linkage disequilibrium, but an unknown experimental factor could not be ruled out. Sequencing depth was assumed to be roughly uniform across donors in the presence/absence analyses, though that assumption may not hold. While some public TCRs were present in many individuals, most TCR sequences turned up only very rarely across donors. Because HLA typing was missing for some donors at each locus, association tests included only the typed subset. Assigning TCR associations to individual alleles was difficult when HLA alleles, especially DR and DQ, strongly co-occurred.

Inclusive of the bounding cysteine and phenylalanine, the CDR3 is 15 residues long. The sequence is cut down to CDR3 DNA, 45 bases in frame from base 1. CDR1 and CDR2 are read off the germline V gene as KGHSH and LQKENI. V loses 2 bases, J loses 5 bases, and the germline ends lie 15 bases apart. The cohort comprised under 700 healthy bone marrow donors. Cohort members were all nominally healthy when sampled, although unrecorded immune exposures were likely present. The donor tested CMV seronegative, placing the donor among the 350 to 400 seronegative members of the cohort. A peripheral blood sample was provided by each donor, and peripheral blood mononuclear cells were used for TCR beta sequencing. The Qiagen DNeasy Blood Extraction Kit was used to extract genomic DNA from the blood cell samples.

The TCR was taken from a man over 45 in good health and CMV-seronegative. The sequenced sample consisted of PBMCs. The rearrangement combines TRBV18 with TRBJ1-2; the D gene assignment is ambiguous. The CDR3 reads CASSPTSDFNYGYTF. The DNA is as follows: TGTGCCAGCTCACCAACATCGGACTTCAATTATGGCTACACCTTC.